This TCR beta chain stems from a study of CD8 T cells in ankylosing spondylitis. In this sample, this clonotype turned up many times. What it recognizes is unknown. Germline loops: CDR1 MNHEY, CDR2 SVGEGT. The ends lost 0 bases at V and 8 bases at J; junction bases unmatched: 7. The CDR3 is 17 residues long. MiXCR was run by TCRdb on the 5' RACE reads, yielding one entry per CDR3 protein. In the table there are fewer than 200,000 distinct CDR3 sequences, about 18% of which are singletons. Study findings and constraints: A motif of roughly 8 highly homologous TCR beta variants was seen as apparently characteristic of ankylosing spondylitis blood.

The chain has TRBV6-2 or TRBV6-3 and TRBJ2-3, with TRBD2 matching over 14 bases. The receptor was derived from a male donor under 35 with ankylosing spondylitis or in good health (not recorded which). Sequencing was carried out using blood, either unsorted or a sorted T cell fraction (not recorded which). DNA of the CDR3: TGTGCCAGCAGTTACTCGTCCGGGACTAGCGGGAGAGGTACGCAGTATTTT. Translating gives CASSYSSGTSGRGTQYF.